Reported below is one TCR beta chain. Its matching antigen is unknown. This entry comes from a study of identical twins. Study-wide results and caveats: When twins shared out-of-frame alpha sequences, those sequences had excess low generation probability. Invariant MAIT and iNKT cells may have partly biased zero-insertion analyses. Twin sharing of out-of-frame TCR alpha was underestimated by models in monozygotic pairs. Within cord blood, abundant beta clonotypes carried fewer insertions, but memory repertoires showed no such trend.

CDR1 and CDR2 from the germline V gene are MNHEY and SVGAGI. V lost 0 bases to trimming and J lost 5 bases; unmatched junction nucleotides: 6. The CDR3 is 16 residues long. One entry per CDR3 protein, called by TCRdb with MiXCR from the 5' RACE reads. The sample lists approximately 590,000 distinct CDR3 sequences, approximately 9.6% occurring once. These same records also appear under a second study, on yellow fever vaccine responses in identical twins.

The V and J genes are TRBV6-5 and TRBJ2-1; 8 positions agree with TRBD2. The specimen sequenced was PBMCs. This clonotype originated in a woman aged 18-29 years in good health. Here the CDR3 reads CASSYSPGGQDNEQFF. CDR3 coding DNA: TGTGCCAGCAGTTACTCGCCGGGGGGGCAGGACAATGAGCAGTTCTTC.